This passage covers 3 T cell receptor beta chains from one sample sequenced in a study of vaccination effects on CD4 cells after COVID-19. The method was immunoSEQ multiplex PCR; TCRdb's version includes in-frame clones alone and lacks a portion of them. The table records around 49,000 clones, approximately 70% of them present only once. For these receptors, no antigen is known. Using viral peptide pools, the ViraFEST assay grew out antigen-specific CD4+ T cells prior to sequencing. After around nine days in culture, the CD4+ T cells were isolated. According to PCR results, the person was infected with SARS-CoV-2 between March and December 2020. Sequencing was performed on CD4+ T cells from PBMCs cultured with a peptide pool, taken before COVID-19 vaccination. These receptors all stem from a human donor who had a prior SARS-CoV-2 infection.

The genes are TRBV18 and TRBJ1-2, with TRBD1 matching over 10 bases. CDR1 is KGHSH and CDR2 is LQKENI in the germline V gene. V shed 2 bases and J 8 bases; nucleotides not matched to a gene: 11. The CDR3 extends over 16 amino acids. The CDR3 DNA reads TGTGCCAGCTCACCATTTTCCGGGACAGGGGCCTCCGGCTACACCTTC. Translating it yields CASSPFSGTGASGYTF.

In this sample, this clone turned up a few times. The genes are TRBV6-2 or TRBV6-3 and TRBJ1-2; D unresolved. Looked up from germline, CDR1 is MNHEY and CDR2 is SVGEGT. V gave up 4 bases and J gave up 7 bases, with 10 bases separating them. The CDR3 length is 12 residues. The CDR3 region is CASSSSGFGYTF. Here the CDR3 DNA reads TGTGCCAGCAGTTCATCGGGATTTGGCTACACCTTC.

The rearrangement uses TRBV10-3 and TRBJ2-5; TRBD1 agrees at 8 bases. CDR3 length: 12 amino acids. The germline V gene encodes CDR1 ENHRY and CDR2 SYGVKD. V lost 10 bases and J lost 5; bases outside the gene matches: 6. CDR3 nucleotide sequence: TGTGCCACGACAGGGGTTGGGGAGACCCAGTACTTC. Translated: CATTGVGETQYF.